Each of the 9 T cell receptor beta chains below was sequenced from the same sample in a study of blood T cell repertoires in COVID-19. TCRdb's copy holds only in-frame clones and misses some; the assay was immunoSEQ multiplex PCR. The sample has 300,000 to 350,000 clones; around nine tenths are singletons. The sequencing sample was made of peripheral blood. The source of these receptors is a woman in her 30s with COVID-19, enrolled during active disease.

The rearrangement joins TRBV28 to TRBJ2-1; 7 bases line up with TRBD2. CDR1 MDHEN and CDR2 SYDVKM come from the germline V gene. With V trimmed by 2 bases and J by 2 bases, 6 bases remained unmatched. CDR3 length equals 16 residues. DNA for the CDR3: TGTGCCAGCAGTTTAGCGTCTAGCGGAACCTACAATGAGCAGTTCTTC. The encoded protein is CASSLASSGTYNEQFF.

The rearrangement uses TRBV9 and TRBJ1-3; no firm D call. V was cut by 0 bases and J by 0 bases, with 7 bases left in between. CDR3 size: 15 residues. Per the germline V gene, CDR1 is SGDLS and CDR2 is YYNGEE. CDR3 protein: CASSVDGSSGNTIYF. The CDR3 DNA sequence: TGTGCCAGCAGCGTAGACGGTTCCTCTGGAAACACCATATATTTT.

The genes are TRBV6-5 and TRBJ2-2; 9 bases align to TRBD2. After removal of 8 bases from V and 2 bases from J, the junction contained 0 bases not matched to a gene. This CDR3 has 13 residues. Germline V lookup: CDR1 MNHEY, CDR2 SVGAGI. The CDR3 spells CASGTSNTGELFF. The CDR3 DNA is TGTGCCAGCGGGACTAGCAACACCGGGGAGCTGTTTTTT.

The genes are TRBV7-3 and TRBJ2-1, with 12 bases matching TRBD2. This CDR3 region has 15 residues. Germline CDR1 reads SGHTA; CDR2 reads FQGTGA. Trimming took 5 bases from V and 9 from J; bases not matched to a gene: 8. The chain's CDR3 is CASSLTSGRVREQFF. The CDR3, as DNA: TGTGCCAGCAGCCTGACTAGCGGGAGAGTTCGTGAGCAGTTCTTC.

The chain links TRBV7-8 to TRBJ2-5; 7 bases match TRBD1. The CDR3 is 20 amino acids. V gave up 5 bases and J gave up 2 bases; unmatched junction bases: 23. Germline CDR1 is SGHVS and CDR2 is FQNEAQ. The CDR3 loop reads CASSPRALPNRGRVQETQYF. As DNA, the CDR3 is TGTGCCAGCAGCCCCCGTGCCCTCCCCAACAGGGGTCGAGTTCAAGAGACCCAGTACTTC.

The V and J genes are TRBV3-1 (or the pseudogene TRBV3-2) and TRBJ2-7; D call uncertain. The CDR3 consists of 11 residues. Trimming shortened V by 5 bases and J by 3 bases, and 5 bases separated the two germline ends. CDR1 is LGHDT and CDR2 is YNNKEL in the germline V gene (reference sequence). This chain's CDR3 is CASSVNYEQYF. CDR3 nucleotides: TGTGCCAGCAGCGTTAACTACGAGCAGTACTTC.

The chain links TRBV14 to TRBJ1-2, with D possibly TRBD1 on 6 matching bases. Trimming cost V 6 bases and J 7 bases, with 15 bases left between them. The CDR3 loop spans 13 amino acids. Germline V gene sequence: CDR1 SGHDN, CDR2 FVKESK. This CDR3 is CASRKDAQGGYTF. The CDR3 DNA reads TGTGCCAGCAGGAAAGACGCACAGGGTGGCTACACCTTC.

The genes are TRBV9 and TRBJ1-4, with D perhaps matching TRBD1 (5 bases). Deletions cut 1 base from V and 7 bases from J, with 8 bases between. Looked up from germline, CDR1 is SGDLS and CDR2 is YYNGEE. CDR3 length equals 13 residues. The CDR3 spells CASSVPGIEKLFF. The CDR3 nucleotides read TGTGCCAGCAGCGTACCAGGGATTGAAAAACTGTTTTTT.

CDR3 sequence reads: CASSQDVREGRGDTQYF. For the CDR3, the DNA is TGTGCCAGCAGCCAAGATGTCCGGGAGGGCCGCGGAGATACGCAGTATTTT. V and J are TRBV14 and TRBJ2-3; 8 nucleotides align to TRBD2. With 0 bases clipped from V and 5 bases from J, the junction kept 10 bases outside the gene matches. CDR3 length: 17 residues. Germline assignment: CDR1 SGHDN and CDR2 FVKESK. Variable domain in full (rest from reference TRBV14 and TRBJ2-3): EAGVTQFPSHSVIEKGQTVTLRCDPISGHDNLYWYRRVMGKEIKFLLHFVKESKQDESGMPNNRFLAERTGGTYSTLKVQPAELEDSGVYFCASSQDVREGRGDTQYFGPGTRLTVL.